Each of the 22 T cell receptor beta chains below was sequenced from the same sample in a study of CD8+CD57+ T cells in acquired aplastic anemia (dated by TCRdb to the late 2010s). Instrument used: Illumina HiSeq 2000. TCR beta VDJ combination and CDR3 sequence profiling used genomic DNA as the template. TCRdb passed the public sequencing reads through fastp at Q25 and MiXCR, retaining productive beta sequences. CDR3 protein duplicates are merged, each entry listing the most common genes and DNA. Present in this sample are under 200,000 distinct CDR3 sequences, 50% to 75% of which were seen just once. Over 40% of the sample lies in the top ten. Sample: sorted CD4+, CD8+, or CD8+CD57+ T cells (not recorded which) from PBMCs. The origin of the receptors is a human donor in good health.

This clonotype was picked up one time. This chain connects TRBV10-2 to TRBJ1-1, with a tentative D call TRBD1 (5 bases). This CDR3 spans 13 amino acids. CDR1 and CDR2 (germline): WSHSY, SAAADI. V was trimmed by 3 bases and J by 4 bases, leaving 9 bases between them. As DNA, the CDR3 is TGCGCCAGCAGTGAAAATAGGGGCACTGAAGCTTTCTTT. It specifies CASSENRGTEAFF.

The chain employs TRBV24-1 and TRBJ1-2, with TRBD1 matching over 12 bases. V was pared by 5 bases and J by 0 bases, with 9 bases of the junction left unmatched. This CDR3 is 18 amino acids long. The germline V gene has CDR1 KGHDR and CDR2 SFDVKD. CDR3 in amino acids: CATSAKGQGANANYGYTF. The CDR3 DNA is TGTGCCACCAGTGCTAAGGGACAGGGGGCTAATGCTAACTATGGCTACACCTTC.

The V call is TRBV10-1, the J call TRBJ1-6; D is possibly TRBD1 (5 bases). V gave up 6 bases and J gave up 7 bases, with 19 bases separating them. The CDR3 loop spans 16 amino acids. Germline CDR1 WNHNN, CDR2 SYGVQD (reference sequence). Written as DNA, the CDR3 is TGCGCCAGCAGCCAATCCTCCGGGACGGTAAATTCACCCCTCCACTTT. Its protein product is CASSQSSGTVNSPLHF.

This chain connects TRBV7-9 to TRBJ2-3, with D unclear. This CDR3 contains 14 residues. Per the germline V gene, CDR1 is SEHNR and CDR2 is FQNEAQ (reference sequence). V was cut by 5 bases and J by 2 bases, with 11 bases left in between. Written as DNA, the CDR3 is TGTGCCAGCAGCCAACCAAGCCCCACAGATACGCAGTATTTT. Its translation: CASSQPSPTDTQYF. Together with reference TRBV7-9 and TRBJ2-3, the CDR3 gives the full variable domain: DTGVSQNPRHKITKRGQNVTFRCDPISEHNRLYWYRQTLGQGPEFLTYFQNEAQLEKSRLLSDRFSAERPKGSFSTLEIQRTEQGDSAMYLCASSQPSPTDTQYFGPGTRLTVL.

This clonotype was counted many times. The gene calls are TRBV20-1 and TRBJ2-4; D is unclear. This CDR3 contains 17 residues. Trimming took off 4 bases at V and 0 bases at J, with 19 bases between the two ends. Germline-derived CDR1 and CDR2 are DFQATT and SNEGSKA (reference sequence). Here the CDR3 reads CSATSPYDGGAKNIQYF. The CDR3 bases are TGCAGTGCTACGAGCCCATACGATGGCGGAGCCAAAAACATTCAGTACTTC.

This clonotype has more than one count but fewer than ten. The DNA of the CDR3 is TGCGCCAGCAGTGAAACGAAGAATACGCAGTATTTT. Its translation is CASSETKNTQYF. The chain joins TRBV10-1 to TRBJ2-3; D gene uncertain. The CDR3 is made up of 12 amino acids. The V end was cut by 3 bases, the J end by 7 bases, with 8 bases between. CDR1 is WNHNN and CDR2 is SYGVQD in the germline V gene (reference sequence).

This clonotype was found many times. This chain uses TRBV9 with TRBJ2-1, with a weak D call TRBD2 (5 bases). Germline V gene sequence: CDR1 SGDLS, CDR2 YYNGEE. The CDR3 consists of 16 residues. Trimming left V 0 bases short and J 2 bases short, with 12 bases between. CDR3 residues: CASSVVGRGPYNEQFF. CDR3 nucleotides: TGTGCCAGCAGCGTAGTTGGCCGGGGTCCCTACAATGAGCAGTTCTTC.

The V call is TRBV19, the J call TRBJ2-5; 11 positions agree with TRBD2. The better agreement between TRBJ2-7 and the DNA end casts doubt on the J call. This CDR3 has 17 amino acids. From germline, CDR1 is LNHDA and CDR2 SQIVND (reference sequence). CDR3 sequence: CASSVQLAGAIAYEQYF. In DNA, the CDR3 is TGTGCCAGTAGTGTACAACTAGCGGGGGCCATAGCCTACGAGCAGTACTTC.

The rearrangement joins TRBV5-1 to TRBJ1-1; no definite D call. V lost 7 bases, J lost 5 bases, and 9 bases lay in between. CDR1 and CDR2 from the germline V gene are SGHRS and YFSETQ. CDR3 length: 11 amino acids. The CDR3 bases are TGCGCCAGCCATGGGGAGACTGAAGCTTTCTTT. Its protein product is CASHGETEAFF.

This chain joins TRBV7-9 and TRBJ2-7, with a weak D call TRBD2 (7 bases). Between the trimmed V and J ends, which lost 6 bases and 2 bases, there was a span of 14 bases. Per the germline V gene, CDR1 is SEHNR and CDR2 is FQNEAQ (reference sequence). The CDR3 sequence is 14 residues long. CDR3 residues: CASSRRGGPYEQYF. CDR3 nucleotide sequence: TGTGCCAGCAGTCGAAGGGGGGGACCCTACGAGCAGTACTTC.

V usage is TRBV10-1 and J usage is TRBJ2-2; tentatively, D is TRBD1 (5 bases). Looked up from germline, CDR1 is WNHNN and CDR2 is SYGVQD (reference sequence). CDR3 size: 14 residues. V was clipped by 7 bases and J by 4 bases, with 13 bases between them. The CDR3 loop is CASKGPLGTGELFF. CDR3 nucleotides: TGCGCCAGCAAGGGGCCCCTGGGCACCGGGGAGCTGTTTTTT.

The chain combines TRBV7-8 with TRBJ2-1, with 7 nucleotides matching TRBD2. The length of the CDR3 is 14 residues. In germline, CDR1 is SGHVS, CDR2 FQNEAQ. Unmatched junction bases numbered 7, after V lost 8 bases and J lost 3 bases. The CDR3 DNA sequence: TGTGCCAGCCGCAGACTAGCAGACTACAATGAGCAGTTCTTC. Encoded protein: CASRRLADYNEQFF.

The chain links TRBV6-5 to TRBJ1-6, with D perhaps TRBD1 (5 bases). Trimming removed 6 bases from V and 8 bases from J, with 17 bases in between. This CDR3 has 15 residues. Germline values: CDR1 MNHEY, CDR2 SVGAGI. CDR3 protein: CASRPLRGADSPLHF. DNA for the CDR3: TGTGCCAGCAGGCCCTTGCGAGGGGCAGATTCACCCCTCCACTTT.

The sample holds many counts of this clonotype. In nucleotides, the CDR3 is TGTGCCAGCAGCTTAGGCGACGGGGAGCTGTTTTTT. It translates to CASSLGDGELFF. This chain uses TRBV7-9 with TRBJ2-2; the D is unclear. Germline-derived CDR1 and CDR2 are SEHNR and FQNEAQ (reference sequence). This CDR3 is 12 amino acids long. V lost 1 base and J 7 bases, leaving 4 bases between the germline ends.

The CDR3 spells CASSSRASEPTDTQYF. Here the CDR3 DNA reads TGTGCCAGCAGCTCTAGGGCTAGCGAACCCACAGATACGCAGTATTTT. The V gene is TRBV7-9, the J gene TRBJ2-3, with a tentative D call TRBD2 (6 bases). The V end was cut by 4 bases, the J end by 2 bases, with 16 bases between. CDR3 length: 16 amino acids. Per germline, CDR1 SEHNR and CDR2 FQNEAQ (reference sequence).

The V and J genes are TRBV9 and TRBJ1-6; no clear D gene. Trimming removed 4 bases at V and 7 bases at J, with 18 bases between. CDR3 length equals 16 residues. Germline CDR1 SGDLS, CDR2 YYNGEE. The CDR3 is CASSLGHRRVNSPLHF. The DNA for the CDR3 is TGTGCCAGCAGCTTAGGGCATCGACGGGTCAATTCACCCCTCCACTTT.

The chain joins TRBV7-9 to TRBJ2-5; D gene unclear. The V gene lost 2 bases and the J gene lost 3 bases, with 4 bases spanning the gap. Germline CDR1 reads SEHNR; CDR2 reads FQNEAQ (reference sequence). The CDR3 contains 12 residues. The CDR3 sequence: CASSLKEETQYF. CDR3 bases: TGTGCCAGCAGCTTAAAGGAAGAGACCCAGTACTTC.

This clonotype was picked up a small number of times. The rearrangement links TRBV20-1 to TRBJ2-7, with D possibly matching TRBD1 (5 bases). The CDR3 spans 15 residues. Germline CDR1 and CDR2: DFQATT and SNEGSKA (reference sequence). V was clipped by 0 bases and J by 2 bases, with 14 bases between them. The chain's CDR3 is CSARDLGAGTYEQYF. The CDR3 region has the DNA TGCAGTGCTAGAGATTTGGGCGCAGGGACCTACGAGCAGTACTTC.

This clonotype turned up a few times. J is TRBJ1-2 and V is TRBV3-1; D is perhaps TRBD1 (6 bases). Trimming left V 7 bases short and J 5 bases short, with 17 bases between. The CDR3 extends over 14 amino acids. Germline-derived CDR1 and CDR2 are LGHDT and YNNKEL (reference sequence). CDR3 protein: CASTTSGVGYGYTF. In DNA form, the CDR3 reads TGTGCCAGCACCACGTCAGGGGTGGGGTATGGCTACACCTTC. Filled out from reference TRBV3-1 and TRBJ1-2, the complete variable domain reads DTAVSQTPKYLVTQMGNDKSIKCEQNLGHDTMYWYKQDSKKFLKIMFSYNNKELIINETVPNRFSPKSPDKAHLNLHINSLELGDSAVYFCASTTSGVGYGYTFGSGTRLTVV.

This chain connects TRBV7-9 to TRBJ2-1; 7 nucleotides line up with TRBD1. The length of the CDR3 is 12 residues. Per germline, CDR1 SEHNR and CDR2 FQNEAQ (reference sequence). Unmatched junction bases numbered 3, after V lost 0 bases and J lost 13 bases. The CDR3: CASSLAGTEQFF. Here the CDR3 DNA reads TGTGCCAGCAGCTTAGCAGGGACAGAACAGTTCTTC.

V gene TRBV7-9 combines with J gene TRBJ1-1; a weak D match, TRBD1 (5 bases). V was cut by 0 bases and J by 3 bases, with 11 bases left in between. The CDR3 has 15 residues. Germline lookup yields CDR1 SEHNR and CDR2 FQNEAQ (reference sequence). CDR3 nucleotide sequence: TGTGCCAGCAGCTTAGCTGGGGCATCGGACACTGAAGCTTTCTTT. Translating it yields CASSLAGASDTEAFF.

J is TRBJ2-7 and V is TRBV2; no firm D call. CDR1 and CDR2 (germline): SNHLY, FYNNEI. The V end was cut by 5 bases, the J end by 2 bases, with 16 bases between. The CDR3 is 15 amino acids. In DNA, the CDR3 is TGTGCCAGCAGTTCTTCCCGCGTTGACGCCTACGAGCAGTACTTC. It is translated as CASSSSRVDAYEQYF.